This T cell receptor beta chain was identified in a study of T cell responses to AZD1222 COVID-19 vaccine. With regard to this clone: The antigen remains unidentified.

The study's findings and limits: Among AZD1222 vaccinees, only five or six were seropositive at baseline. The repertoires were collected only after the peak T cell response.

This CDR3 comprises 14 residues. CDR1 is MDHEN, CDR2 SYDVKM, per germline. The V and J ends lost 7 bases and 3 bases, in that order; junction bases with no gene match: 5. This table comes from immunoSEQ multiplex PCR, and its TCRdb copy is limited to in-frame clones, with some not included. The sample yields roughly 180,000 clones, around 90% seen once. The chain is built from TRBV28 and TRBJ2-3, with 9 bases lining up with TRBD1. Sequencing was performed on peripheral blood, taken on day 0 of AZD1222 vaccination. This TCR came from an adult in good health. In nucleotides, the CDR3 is TGTGCCAGCATCACAGGGGGCGTTACAGATACGCAGTATTTT. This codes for CASITGGVTDTQYF. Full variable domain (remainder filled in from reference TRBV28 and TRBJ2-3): DVKVTQSSRYLVKRTGEKVFLECVQDMDHENMFWYRQDPGLGLRLIYFSYDVKMKEKGDIPEGYSVSREKKERFSLILESASTNQTSMYLCASITGGVTDTQYFGPGTRLTVL.